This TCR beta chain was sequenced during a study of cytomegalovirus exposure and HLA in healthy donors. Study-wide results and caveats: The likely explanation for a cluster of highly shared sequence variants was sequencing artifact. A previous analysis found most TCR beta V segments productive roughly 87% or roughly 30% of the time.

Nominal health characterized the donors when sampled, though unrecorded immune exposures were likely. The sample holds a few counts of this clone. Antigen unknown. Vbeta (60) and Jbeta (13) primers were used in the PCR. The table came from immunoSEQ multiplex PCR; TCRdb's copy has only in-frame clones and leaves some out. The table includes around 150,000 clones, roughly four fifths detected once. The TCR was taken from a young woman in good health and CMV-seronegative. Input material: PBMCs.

CDR3 DNA: TGTGCCAGCAGTGAATCCACAACTAATGAAAAACTGTTTTTT. Residues: CASSESTTNEKLFF. The chain combines TRBV25-1 with TRBJ1-4; D unclear. The CDR3 contains 14 residues. Germline CDR1 MGHDK, CDR2 SYGVNS. V lost 1 base and J 0 bases, leaving 3 bases between the germline ends.